These 2 T cell receptor beta chains were sequenced from one sample in a study of shared clonotypes between healthy human individuals. The protocol was immunoSEQ multiplex PCR, while the TCRdb copy is restricted to in-frame clones and leaves out a portion. The table lists about 2 million clones, roughly 94% of them singletons. Naive CD8 cells lacked CD45RO and underwent positive selection for CCR7, leaving out terminally differentiated effector memory CD45RA+ cells. Sequencing was performed on naive CD8+ T cells sorted from blood. These receptors were taken from a man younger than 35 in good health.

The CDR3 DNA reads TGTGCCAGCAGCTCGACAGCGGCACGGCCGGATGAGCAGTTCTTC. The encoded protein is CASSSTAARPDEQFF. The genes are TRBV7-9 and TRBJ2-1; possibly TRBD1 or TRBD2 for D (5 bases each). This CDR3 contains 15 residues. Trimming removed 4 bases from V and 8 bases from J, with 18 bases in between. Germline V gives CDR1 SEHNR, CDR2 FQNEAQ (reference sequence).

The gene calls are TRBV5-3 and TRBJ2-6, with 8 bases aligning to TRBD1. TRBV5-3 has ORF status, its function being uncertain. The length of the CDR3 is 18 residues. Germline trimming cut 4 bases from V and 2 bases from J; bases unmatched to any gene: 11. CDR3 nucleotides: TGTGCCAGAAGCAAAGGACAGGGACAGACCCCTGGGGCCAACGTCCTGACTTTC. Amino acids: CARSKGQGQTPGANVLTF.